This is a list of T cell receptor beta chains from one sample in a study of blood T cell repertoires in COVID-19. Measured with immunoSEQ multiplex PCR; TCRdb has only the in-frame clones, and not every one. The sample lists 150,000 to 200,000 clones, roughly 91% occurring once. The sample taken for sequencing was peripheral blood. The receptors derive from a human donor in a cohort sampled during active COVID-19. Each CDR3 is given without its conserved first and last residue. Each record gives: J gene, V gene, CDR3 protein.

>TRBJ1-4|TRBV11-2
ASSSYGQGEVGEKLF
>TRBJ2-7|TRBV7-2
ASSYRLAGTSYEQY
>TRBJ2-7|TRBV6-2/TRBV6-3
ASSYLGGYEQY
>TRBJ1-3|TRBV27
ASSLSRGGTGAGNTIY
>TRBJ1-2|TRBV5-5
ASSLSVGQGNYGYT
>TRBJ1-2|TRBV6-5
ASSYGQGHGYT
>TRBJ2-5|TRBV5-4
ASSMLGEGAETQY
>TRBJ2-7|TRBV7-2
ASSLTGQSSYEQY
>TRBJ1-5|TRBV19
ASRPGQRNYSNQPQH
>TRBJ1-1|TRBV27
ASRRGGDEAF
>TRBJ2-7|TRBV18
ASSPQASAPYEQY
>TRBJ2-3|TRBV28
ASSQGLFADTQY
>TRBJ2-1|TRBV30
AWSPSRESKVQF
>TRBJ2-5|TRBV5-4
ASSFDTKETQY
>TRBJ2-7|TRBV7-2
ASSSLPVDYEQY
>TRBJ2-1|TRBV18
ASSASGADNEQF
>TRBJ2-7|TRBV5-6
ASSLTGTGNEQY
>TRBJ2-6|TRBV7-9
ASSQDGRSTSGANVLT
>TRBJ2-1|TRBV11-3
ASSPGTSGYNEQF
>TRBJ2-1|TRBV5-4
ASSGGLYNEQF
>TRBJ1-2|TRBV18
ASSPRSSATGANYGYT
>TRBJ1-1|TRBV19
ASSDSEYTEAF
>TRBJ1-1|TRBV27
ASSLLGQGGSKNTEAF